The clone carrying this TCR beta chain was detected ten times or more. The antigen remains unidentified. CDR3 length: 12 amino acids. Germline V CDR1 and CDR2: MNHNY, SVGAGI (reference sequence). Trimming left V 2 bases short and J 4 bases short, with 4 bases between. This sample stems from a study of early T cells in non-severe SARS-CoV-2 infection. Study details: Unsorted whole blood bulk RNA was sequenced, with unpaired chains.

Each cDNA molecule carried a unique molecular identifier. TCRdb processed the 5' RACE reads anew with MiXCR; each CDR3 protein has one entry. The sample holds 55,000 to 65,000 distinct CDR3 sequences; 10% to 13% are singletons and the top ten take 1.7%. Notes on the study in general: Comparison of clonotypes with VDJdb favored anti-spike CD8 responses while missing private and CD4 specificities.

The receptor was isolated from an adult who was a healthcare worker with PCR-confirmed SARS-CoV-2 infection or an uninfected control (not recorded which). The rearrangement joins TRBV6-6 to TRBJ2-3, with D unclear. The sequenced sample consisted of whole blood. The CDR3 DNA sequence: TGTGCCAGCAGTTACCTGGCAGATACGCAGTATTTT. It is translated as CASSYLADTQYF.